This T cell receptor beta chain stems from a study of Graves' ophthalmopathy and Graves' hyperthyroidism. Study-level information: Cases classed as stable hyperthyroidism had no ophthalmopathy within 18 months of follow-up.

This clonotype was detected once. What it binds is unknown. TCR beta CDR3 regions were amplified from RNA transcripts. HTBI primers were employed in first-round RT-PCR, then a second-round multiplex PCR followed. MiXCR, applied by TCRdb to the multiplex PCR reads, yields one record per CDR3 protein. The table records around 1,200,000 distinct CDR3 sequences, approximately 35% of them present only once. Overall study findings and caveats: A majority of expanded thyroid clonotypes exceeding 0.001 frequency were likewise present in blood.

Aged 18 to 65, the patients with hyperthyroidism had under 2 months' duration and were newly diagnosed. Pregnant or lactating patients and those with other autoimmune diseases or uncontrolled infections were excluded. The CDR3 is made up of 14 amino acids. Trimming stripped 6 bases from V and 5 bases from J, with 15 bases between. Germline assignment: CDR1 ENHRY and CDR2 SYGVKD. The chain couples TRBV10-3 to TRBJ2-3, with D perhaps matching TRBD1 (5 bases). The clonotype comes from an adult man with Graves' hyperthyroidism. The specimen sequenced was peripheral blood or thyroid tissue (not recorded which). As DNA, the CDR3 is TGTGCCATCAGGGGCAGGGCCCTTGGAGATACGCAGTATTTT. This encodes CAIRGRALGDTQYF.